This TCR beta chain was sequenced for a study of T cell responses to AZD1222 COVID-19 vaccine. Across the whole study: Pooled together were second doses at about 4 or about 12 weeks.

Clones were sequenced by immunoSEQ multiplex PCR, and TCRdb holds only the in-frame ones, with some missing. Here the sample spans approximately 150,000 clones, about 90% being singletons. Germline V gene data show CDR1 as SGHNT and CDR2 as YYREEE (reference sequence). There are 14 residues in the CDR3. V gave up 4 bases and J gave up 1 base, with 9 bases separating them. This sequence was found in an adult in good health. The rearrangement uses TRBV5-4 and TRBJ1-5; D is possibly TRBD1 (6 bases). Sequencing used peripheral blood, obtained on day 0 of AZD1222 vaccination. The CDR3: CASSQGGSNQPQHF. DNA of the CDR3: TGTGCCAGCAGCCAAGGGGGGAGCAATCAGCCCCAGCATTTT.